Shown below are 14 T cell receptor beta chains from a single sample sequenced in a study of CD8+ T cells in alopecia areata. Reverse transcribed after extraction, RNA yielded cDNA as the sequencing template. TCRdb's copy holds only in-frame clones and misses some; the assay was immunoSEQ multiplex PCR. The table records approximately 130,000 clones, approximately 47% of them present only once. Sequencing was performed on NKG2D-low CD8+ T cells sorted from blood. These receptors all stem from a human donor with alopecia areata.

This chain links TRBV19 with TRBJ2-7, with 7 positions matching TRBD1. The CDR3 sequence is 15 residues long. The V and J ends lost 4 bases and 2 bases, in that order; junction bases with no gene match: 8. Germline V gene sequence: CDR1 LNHDA, CDR2 SQIVND (reference sequence). CDR3 DNA sequence: TGTGCCAGTAGTAGCCTTGAGGGGGCCCCCTACGAGCAGTACTTC. Translating it yields CASSSLEGAPYEQYF.

The V and J genes are TRBV4-3 and TRBJ2-3, with 11 bases aligning to TRBD2. Germline V gene data show CDR1 as LGHNA and CDR2 as YSLEER. Trimming took 0 bases from V and 6 from J; bases not matched to a gene: 5. CDR3 length: 16 residues. The CDR3 here is CASSQDSGRGVDTQYF. The CDR3 DNA sequence: TGCGCCAGCAGCCAAGATAGCGGGAGGGGGGTGGATACGCAGTATTTT.

This clone was detected only a few times. The chain recombines TRBV7-9 with TRBJ1-1; no clear D gene. V gave up 5 bases and J gave up 1 base, with 8 bases separating them. The CDR3 is made up of 13 amino acids. Germline-derived CDR1 and CDR2 are SEHNR and FQNEAQ (reference sequence). The CDR3 DNA sequence: TGTGCCAGCAGCCCGACACAGAACACTGAAGCTTTCTTT. It encodes CASSPTQNTEAFF.

This clone was counted a few times. The V and J genes are TRBV29-1 and TRBJ2-1; 9 bases line up with TRBD2. This CDR3 spans 15 amino acids. Germline lookup yields CDR1 SQVTM and CDR2 ANQGSEA. Unmatched junction bases numbered 7, after V lost 3 bases and J lost 4 bases. CDR3 nucleotide sequence: TGCAGCGTTGATTCCGAGCGGGAGGCTTACAATGAGCAGTTCTTC. Translated: CSVDSEREAYNEQFF.

This chain connects TRBV27 to TRBJ1-1; D is unclear. Looked up from germline, CDR1 is MNHEY and CDR2 is SMNVEV (reference sequence). The CDR3 sequence is 14 residues long. Trimming shortened V by 0 bases and J by 1 base, and 6 bases separated the two germline ends. The CDR3 sequence: CASSLSSTNTEAFF. The CDR3, as DNA: TGTGCCAGCAGTTTATCAAGCACGAACACTGAAGCTTTCTTT.

The CDR3 nucleotides are TGTGCCAGCAGCGTAGAAGGTTTAATTAATGAGCAGTTCTTC. Amino acids: CASSVEGLINEQFF. The rearrangement joins TRBV9 to TRBJ2-1; D is unclear. Looked up from germline, CDR1 is SGDLS and CDR2 is YYNGEE. The CDR3 totals 14 residues. The germline V and J ends were trimmed by 0 bases and 7 bases, with 11 bases remaining between them.

This rearrangement joins TRBV5-1 to TRBJ2-5; no reliable D call. The V end lost 7 bases, the J end lost 2 bases, and 15 bases lay between the germline ends. There are 14 residues in the CDR3. CDR1 is SGHRS and CDR2 is YFSETQ in the germline V gene. The chain's CDR3 is CASLGSGIQETQYF. The CDR3 nucleotides are TGCGCCAGCTTGGGGTCCGGTATACAAGAGACCCAGTACTTC.

The rearrangement joins TRBV7-9 to TRBJ2-7; tentative D call: TRBD1 (5 bases). With 5 bases removed from V and 0 bases from J, the gap between germline ends came to 14 bases. This CDR3 is 15 amino acids long. CDR1 and CDR2 from the germline V gene are SEHNR and FQNEAQ (reference sequence). The CDR3 DNA is TGTGCCAGCAGCCCCTCTCTCGGACACTCCTACGAGCAGTACTTC. It is translated as CASSPSLGHSYEQYF.

This chain links TRBV5-1 with TRBJ2-3; D possibly matches TRBD1 or TRBD2 (5 bases each). Germline V gene sequence: CDR1 SGHRS, CDR2 YFSETQ. This CDR3 has 15 residues. V lost 1 base to trimming and J lost 0 bases, with 9 bases between them. CDR3 protein: CASSLRGASTDTQYF. DNA of the CDR3: TGCGCCAGCAGCTTGAGGGGAGCTAGCACAGATACGCAGTATTTT.

The chain has TRBV7-8 and TRBJ1-2; possibly TRBD1 for D (5 bases). Trimming took off 1 base at V and 3 bases at J, with 15 bases between the two ends. This CDR3 has 16 amino acids. From germline, CDR1 is SGHVS and CDR2 FQNEAQ. The CDR3 protein is CASSLGQGEVDYGYTF. The CDR3 DNA is TGTGCCAGCAGCTTAGGCCAGGGCGAAGTGGACTATGGCTACACCTTC.

The rearrangement uses TRBV27 and TRBJ2-7; D is possibly TRBD1 (5 bases). V lost 3 bases and J lost 3, with 21 bases in between. This CDR3 region has 17 residues. Per the germline V gene, CDR1 is MNHEY and CDR2 is SMNVEV (reference sequence). The DNA of the CDR3 is TGTGCCAGCAGTTTCCATTTTAAAGGGGCTTCAGGCTACGAGCAGTACTTC. Its protein product is CASSFHFKGASGYEQYF.

The chain couples TRBV29-1 to TRBJ2-1, with D possibly being TRBD2 (5 bases). Germline V gene lookup returns CDR1 SQVTM and CDR2 ANQGSEA. The CDR3 is made up of 14 amino acids. V lost 3 bases and J 1 base, leaving 10 bases between the germline ends. CDR3 amino acids: CSVDPPGSYNEQFF. The CDR3 coding sequence is TGCAGCGTTGACCCCCCGGGATCCTACAATGAGCAGTTCTTC.

The chain combines TRBV25-1 with TRBJ1-5; no reliable D call. The CDR3 totals 14 residues. Germline lookup yields CDR1 MGHDK and CDR2 SYGVNS. The V end was cut by 2 bases, the J end by 7 bases, with 12 bases between. The CDR3 DNA follows: TGTGCCAGCAGTGAACCTGGTTGGGAACAGCCCCAGCATTTT. The encoded protein is CASSEPGWEQPQHF. The full variable domain, its missing parts supplied by reference TRBV25-1 and TRBJ1-5, is EADIYQTPRYLVIGTGKKITLECSQTMGHDKMYWYQQDPGMELHLIHYSYGVNSTEKGDLSSESTVSRIRTEHFPLTLESARPSHTSQYLCASSEPGWEQPQHFGDGTRLSIL.

This clone came up a few times. As DNA, the CDR3 is TGTGCCAGTAGCGTAGCGGGGAGCTCCTACGAGCAGTACTTC. It yields the protein CASSVAGSSYEQYF. This chain joins TRBV19 and TRBJ2-7, with TRBD2 matching 8 bases. V lost 6 bases, J lost 0 bases, and 4 bases stayed unmatched. This CDR3 spans 14 amino acids. Per germline, CDR1 LNHDA and CDR2 SQIVND (reference sequence).